This note documents a single TCR beta chain sequence. The data stem from a study of cytomegalovirus exposure and HLA in healthy donors. In the PCR, 60 Vbeta and 13 Jbeta primers were used. Original analysis: In a later analysis, around 87 million unique TCR beta chains included roughly 11 million shared by two or more donors. Sequencing used immunoSEQ multiplex PCR; TCRdb keeps in-frame clones, though not all of them. Clone size and V and J calls were adopted from that table, with D and trimming inferred from the DNA. The data show more than 85,000 clones, roughly 82% seen once. The length of the CDR3 is 15 residues. In germline, CDR1 is MNHEY, CDR2 SVGAGI. V lost 4 bases to trimming and J lost 1 base, with 13 bases between them.

The clonotype comes from a woman aged 18-29 years in good health and CMV-seronegative. Sequences were obtained from PBMCs. V is TRBV6-5 and J is TRBJ1-1; D is unresolved. The CDR3, as DNA: TGTGCCAGCAGTTGGAGGGTGTTCAGGAACACTGAAGCTTTCTTT. Protein product: CASSWRVFRNTEAFF.